Listed below are T cell receptor beta chains from one sample, sequenced in a study of blood T cell repertoires in COVID-19. Produced via immunoSEQ multiplex PCR; TCRdb's table is partial and in-frame only. The sample includes about 160,000 clones, less than 85% of them seen just once. Sequenced sample: peripheral blood. The source is a middle-aged woman with COVID-19, enrolled during active disease. Both conserved end residues are part of each CDR3. Fields, in order: V gene, clone size, J gene, D gene, CDR3 DNA, CDR3 protein. A D gene is named only where the DNA matches it firmly. Where a row states a size, it is once, few, many or the class of an expanded clone; other rows omit it.

>TRBV30|.|TRBJ1-2|.
TGTGCCTGGAGTGGACTACATGGCTACACCTTC
CAWSGLHGYTF
>TRBV7-9|.|TRBJ1-1|.
TGTGCCAGCACCCCCGTTCGTTCGGGGGGCACTGAAGCTTTCTTT
CASTPVRSGGTEAFF
>TRBV27|.|TRBJ2-1|.
TGTGCCACGAATGGGCCCCCCACAAACAATGAGCAGTTCTTC
CATNGPPTNNEQFF
>TRBV13|.|TRBJ1-3|TRBD1
TGTGCCAGCAGCTTAAGGGACAGGAGTGGAAACACCATATATTTT
CASSLRDRSGNTIYF
>TRBV18|.|TRBJ1-4|.
TGTGCCAGCACTACCAGGGAGGGGGAAAAACTGTTTTTT
CASTTREGEKLFF
>TRBV7-2|.|TRBJ2-5|TRBD1
TGTGCCAGCAGCTTAGCGGCAACAGGGGCGCCCATGGAGACCCAGTACTTC
CASSLAATGAPMETQYF
>TRBV18|.|TRBJ2-1|.
TGTGCCAGCTCAAGCGGCGATCGGACCACGGGCTCCTACAATGAGCAGTTCTTC
CASSSGDRTTGSYNEQFF
>TRBV7-6|.|TRBJ1-3|.
TGTGCCAGCAGCTTGCAGCCGGGTTCTGGAAACACCATATATTTT
CASSLQPGSGNTIYF
>TRBV6-5|.|TRBJ2-3|TRBD1
TGTGCCAGCAGGGGACAGGCGACAGATACGCAGTATTTT
CASRGQATDTQYF
>TRBV2|.|TRBJ2-2|TRBD2
TGTGCCAGCAGTGAGAGCGGGGTGAACACCGGGGAGCTGTTTTTT
CASSESGVNTGELFF
>TRBV5-5|.|TRBJ2-2|.
TGTGCCAGCAGCCCCCGGGCAGGGGGGACCGGGGAGCTGTTTTTT
CASSPRAGGTGELFF
>TRBV28|.|TRBJ1-6|.
TGTGCCAGCAGGTCAACAGGTAGCTCCTATAATTCACCCCTCCACTTT
CASRSTGSSYNSPLHF
>TRBV19|medium-sized|TRBJ1-1|.
TGTGCCAGTAGATTTCAGGGAATGAACACTGAAGCTTTCTTT
CASRFQGMNTEAFF
>TRBV6-5|.|TRBJ2-2|.
TGTGCCAGCAGTTACCCCGGCCGCGGGAACACCGGGGAGCTGTTTTTT
CASSYPGRGNTGELFF
>TRBV18|.|TRBJ2-3|.
TGTGCCAGCTCACCTGGAGGACTACGCACAGATACGCAGTATTTT
CASSPGGLRTDTQYF
>TRBV9|.|TRBJ2-1|.
TGTGCCAGCAGCGTAGGGCCTAATGAGCAGTTCTTC
CASSVGPNEQFF
>TRBV11-2|.|TRBJ2-1|.
TGTGCCAGCAGCTTAGAGGGACTCCTCTACAATGAGCAGTTCTTC
CASSLEGLLYNEQFF
>TRBV5-1|.|TRBJ2-1|TRBD2
TGCGCCAGCAGCTTCTGGGGGTCGGGGACTAGCGGGAGAGGTAATGAGCAGTTCTTC
CASSFWGSGTSGRGNEQFF
>TRBV11-2|.|TRBJ1-1|.
TGTGCCAGCAGCTTAAGAGGCAGGAACACTGAAGCTTTCTTT
CASSLRGRNTEAFF
>TRBV6-1|once|TRBJ1-4|TRBD1
TGTGCCAGCAGTGTACAGGGGGGCCCGATTGCAACTAATGAAAAACTGTTTTTT
CASSVQGGPIATNEKLFF
>TRBV5-4|.|TRBJ1-5|.
TGTGCCAGCAGCTTGGACAGGGCCGGTGGGCCCCAGCATTTT
CASSLDRAGGPQHF
>TRBV4-1|.|TRBJ1-1|.
TGCGCCAGCAGCCAAACTCCGGGACTGAAGAACACTGAAGCTTTCTTT
CASSQTPGLKNTEAFF